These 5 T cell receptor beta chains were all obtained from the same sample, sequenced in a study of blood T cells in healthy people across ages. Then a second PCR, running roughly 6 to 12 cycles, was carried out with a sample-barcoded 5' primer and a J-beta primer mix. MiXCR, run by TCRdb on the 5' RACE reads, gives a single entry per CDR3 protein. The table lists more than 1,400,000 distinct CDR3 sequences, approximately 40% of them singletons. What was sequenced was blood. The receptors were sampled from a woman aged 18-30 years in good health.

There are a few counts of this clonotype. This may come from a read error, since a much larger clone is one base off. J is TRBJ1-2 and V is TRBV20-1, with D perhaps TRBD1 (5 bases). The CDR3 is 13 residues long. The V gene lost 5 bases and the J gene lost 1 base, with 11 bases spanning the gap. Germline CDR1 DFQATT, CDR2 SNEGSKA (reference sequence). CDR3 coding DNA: TGCAGTGCTCCCGGGGACGTTAACTATGGCTACACCTTC. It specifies CSAPGDVNYGYTF.

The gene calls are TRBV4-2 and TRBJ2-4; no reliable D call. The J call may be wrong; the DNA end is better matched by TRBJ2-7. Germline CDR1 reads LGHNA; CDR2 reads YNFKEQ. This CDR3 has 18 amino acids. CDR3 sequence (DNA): TGTGCCAGCAGCCAAGAACTACGGACCCCTTCCAAGGACTACGAGCAGTACTTC. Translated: CASSQELRTPSKDYEQYF.

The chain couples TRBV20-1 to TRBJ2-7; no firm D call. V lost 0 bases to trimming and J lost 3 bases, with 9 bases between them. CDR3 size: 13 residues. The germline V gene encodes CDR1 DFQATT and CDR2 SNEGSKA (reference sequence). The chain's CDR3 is CSARDAADYEQYF. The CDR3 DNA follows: TGCAGTGCTAGAGATGCCGCAGACTACGAGCAGTACTTC.

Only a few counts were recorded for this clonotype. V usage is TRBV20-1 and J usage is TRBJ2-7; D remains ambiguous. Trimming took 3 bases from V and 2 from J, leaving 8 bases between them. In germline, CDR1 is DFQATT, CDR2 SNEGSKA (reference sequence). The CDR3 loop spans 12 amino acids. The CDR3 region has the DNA TGCAGTGCTAGCGGAGCCACCTACGAGCAGTACTTC. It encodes CSASGATYEQYF.

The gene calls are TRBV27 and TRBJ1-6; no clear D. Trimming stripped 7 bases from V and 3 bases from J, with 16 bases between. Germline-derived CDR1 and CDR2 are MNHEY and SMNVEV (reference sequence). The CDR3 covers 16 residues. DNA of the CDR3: TGTGCCAGCACCTCGAGGGCAGATGTCTATAATTCACCCCTCCACTTT. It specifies CASTSRADVYNSPLHF.